The 2 T cell receptor beta chains listed next were all sequenced from one sample in a study of cytomegalovirus exposure and HLA in healthy donors. PCR employed 60 Vbeta and 13 Jbeta primers. Generated by immunoSEQ multiplex PCR, the TCRdb table keeps only in-frame clones and is missing some. The sample lists 100,000 or so clones, 65% to 75% seen once, with 2.1% in the top ten. The sequenced material came from PBMCs. All receptors derive from a man aged 25 to 40 in good health and CMV-seronegative.

The chain employs TRBV18 and TRBJ2-7; D might be TRBD1 (5 bases). The CDR3 runs 13 residues. In germline, CDR1 is KGHSH, CDR2 LQKENI. The germline V and J ends were trimmed by 5 bases and 1 base, with 9 bases remaining between them. The CDR3 sequence: CASSETASYEQYF. DNA of the CDR3: TGTGCCAGCTCAGAGACAGCGTCCTACGAGCAGTACTTC.

The V gene is TRBV30, the J gene TRBJ2-1, with a weak D call TRBD2 (6 bases). The V end was cut by 3 bases, the J end by 7 bases, with 7 bases between. CDR1 is GTSNPN, CDR2 SVGIG, per germline (reference sequence). The CDR3 is 11 residues long. The DNA for the CDR3 is TGTGCCTGGAGGGGGGGTAATGAGCAGTTCTTC. This sequence encodes CAWRGGNEQFF.